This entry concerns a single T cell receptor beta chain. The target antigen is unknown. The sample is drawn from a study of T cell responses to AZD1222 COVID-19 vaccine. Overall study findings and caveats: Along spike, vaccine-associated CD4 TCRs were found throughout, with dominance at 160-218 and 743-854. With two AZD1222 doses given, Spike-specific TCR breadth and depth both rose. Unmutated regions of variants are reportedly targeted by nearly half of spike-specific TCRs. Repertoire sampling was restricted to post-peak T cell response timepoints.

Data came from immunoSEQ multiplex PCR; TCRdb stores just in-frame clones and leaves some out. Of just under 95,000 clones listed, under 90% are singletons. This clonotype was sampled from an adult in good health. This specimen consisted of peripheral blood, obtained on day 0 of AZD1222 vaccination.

The CDR3 nucleotides are TGTGCCAGCAGCCCGGGACAGGGGGTAAACTATGGCTACACCTTC. Its protein is CASSPGQGVNYGYTF. The chain has TRBV4-2 and TRBJ1-2, with TRBD1 matching 11 bases. Losses at the gene ends were 4 bases for V and 2 bases for J; bases not matched to a gene: 3. This CDR3 spans 15 amino acids. Germline values: CDR1 LGHNA, CDR2 YNFKEQ.